This T cell receptor (beta chain) was sequenced during a study of shared clonotypes between healthy human individuals. General study points: Sequencing depth was a factor that was expected to affect clonotype sharing among donors. A handful of donors showed sharing of around 5% of naive CD4 clonotypes.

On this clone: The antigen remains unidentified.

This was a deep-level run. Assay used: immunoSEQ multiplex PCR; TCRdb lists only in-frame clones, some missing. The sample carries 1,400,000 or so clones, approximately 98.5% recorded once. Among the donors, all were Caucasian adults who lived in Nashville, Tennessee. Germline loops: CDR1 LNHDA, CDR2 SQIVND (reference sequence). The CDR3 extends over 14 amino acids. Trimming took 5 bases from V and 4 from J, leaving 14 bases between them. The sequence derives from a man aged 25 to 40 in good health. The chain recombines TRBV19 with TRBJ2-5, with D possibly TRBD2 on 6 matching bases. The sample was naive CD4+ T cells sorted from blood. Sample subset: CD45RA+ positively selected. For the CDR3, the DNA is TGTGCCAGTAGTTCTCAGGGACTTGGAGAGACCCAGTACTTC. Translation: CASSSQGLGETQYF.